The 12 T cell receptor beta chains presented below share a single source sample, sequenced in a study of blood T cell repertoires in COVID-19. TCRdb's table, derived via immunoSEQ multiplex PCR, lists solely in-frame clones and lacks some. The top ten hold roughly 2.9% of the sample, which has 300,000 to 400,000 clones, almost 90% seen once. Sequenced input: peripheral blood. The receptor set was obtained from a woman aged 30 to 39 with COVID-19, enrolled during active disease.

The V call is TRBV30, the J call TRBJ1-2; 7 bases match TRBD1. Germline V gene data show CDR1 as GTSNPN and CDR2 as SVGIG (reference sequence). The J segment lost 3 bases and the V segment lost 3 bases, leaving 4 bases of the junction unmatched. CDR3 size: 13 residues. The chain's CDR3 is CAWRGTADYGYTF. CDR3 bases: TGTGCCTGGAGGGGGACAGCTGACTATGGCTACACCTTC.

The chain combines TRBV6-2 or TRBV6-3 with TRBJ1-1; D gene ambiguous. CDR1 and CDR2 from the germline V gene are MNHEY and SVGEGT. This CDR3 is built from 14 residues. Trimming cost V 2 bases and J 4 bases, with 11 bases left between them. Here the CDR3 reads CASSYLGEITEAFF. In DNA, the CDR3 is TGTGCCAGCAGTTACCTCGGGGAAATCACTGAAGCTTTCTTT.

This sequence joins TRBV24-1 and TRBJ2-3, with TRBD1 identical over 9 bases. CDR1 KGHDR and CDR2 SFDVKD come from the germline V gene. The CDR3 is 15 residues long. Trimming removed 3 bases from V and 3 bases from J; junction bases left unmatched: 3. The CDR3 DNA sequence: TGTGCCACCAGTGATAGGACAGGGGAAACAGATACGCAGTATTTT. Its protein product is CATSDRTGETDTQYF.

The rearrangement joins TRBV29-1 to TRBJ1-3, with a tentative D call TRBD1 (6 bases). The CDR3 is made up of 14 amino acids. V dropped 6 bases and J dropped 5 bases, with 17 bases sitting between them. Germline loops: CDR1 SQVTM, CDR2 ANQGSEA. This CDR3 is CSVAPTGSRNTIYF. As DNA, the CDR3 is TGCAGCGTCGCACCCACAGGGTCTCGAAACACCATATATTTT.

This chain joins TRBV11-3 and TRBJ2-1, with D possibly TRBD2 on 6 matching bases. Per germline, CDR1 SGHNT and CDR2 YENEEA. This CDR3 is 17 amino acids long. V dropped 0 bases and J dropped 1 base, with 13 bases sitting between them. The CDR3 sequence is CASSLDGGKVSYNEQFF. CDR3 sequence (DNA): TGTGCCAGCAGCTTAGATGGCGGGAAGGTTTCCTACAATGAGCAGTTCTTC.

V and J are TRBV24-1 and TRBJ2-2; D is possibly TRBD1 (5 bases). CDR3 length: 15 residues. Germline CDR1 KGHDR, CDR2 SFDVKD. V was trimmed by 0 bases and J by 1 base, leaving 5 bases between them. The chain's CDR3 is CATSDLRGNTGELFF. In DNA, the CDR3 is TGTGCCACCAGTGATTTGAGGGGGAACACCGGGGAGCTGTTTTTT.

The chain couples TRBV28 to TRBJ1-5, with D hard to call. Germline V gene lookup returns CDR1 MDHEN and CDR2 SYDVKM. The CDR3 spans 14 residues. V was shortened by 4 bases and J by 2 bases, with 9 bases between the two germline ends. CDR3 bases: TGTGCCAGCAGTTATGTAACGGGCAATCAGCCCCAGCATTTT. It yields the protein CASSYVTGNQPQHF.

The CDR3 DNA follows: TGTGCCAGTAGTAGGACAGGGCTGGGTGAGACCCAGTACTTC. Its protein product is CASSRTGLGETQYF. This chain joins TRBV19 and TRBJ2-5, with TRBD1 matching over 8 bases. CDR1 LNHDA and CDR2 SQIVND come from the germline V gene (reference sequence). This CDR3 spans 14 amino acids. J was trimmed by 5 bases and V by 4 bases; bases with no gene match: 6.

This chain joins TRBV28 and TRBJ1-5, with 7 nucleotides matching TRBD1. Germline V gene lookup returns CDR1 MDHEN and CDR2 SYDVKM. J lost 3 bases, V lost 5 bases, and 4 bases had no gene match. CDR3 length: 14 residues. The chain's CDR3 is CASSATGPNQPQHF. The CDR3 DNA reads TGTGCCAGCAGTGCGACAGGGCCCAATCAGCCCCAGCATTTT. The whole variable domain, filled in from reference TRBV28 and TRBJ1-5, reads DVKVTQSSRYLVKRTGEKVFLECVQDMDHENMFWYRQDPGLGLRLIYFSYDVKMKEKGDIPEGYSVSREKKERFSLILESASTNQTSMYLCASSATGPNQPQHFGDGTRLSIL.

V is TRBV4-1 and J is TRBJ1-6; 7 nucleotides agree with TRBD1. V gave up 0 bases and J gave up 8 bases; unmatched junction bases: 7. The CDR3 runs to 16 residues. Germline-derived CDR1 and CDR2 are MGHRA and YSYEKL. The CDR3 DNA reads TGCGCCAGCAGCCAAGAGAGGGGGCCTAGCGATTCACCCCTCCACTTT. Residues: CASSQERGPSDSPLHF.

V gene TRBV28 combines with J gene TRBJ2-6, with D uncertain. V lost 7 bases, J lost 4 bases, and 11 bases lay in between. The CDR3 is made up of 14 amino acids. From germline, CDR1 is MDHEN and CDR2 SYDVKM. The CDR3 here is CASTLARGANVLTF. The DNA of the CDR3 is TGTGCCAGCACCTTAGCCCGGGGGGCCAACGTCCTGACTTTC.

The chain uses TRBV27 and TRBJ2-7; 7 bases fit TRBD2. Trimming removed 3 bases from V and 7 bases from J; junction bases left unmatched: 12. The CDR3 spans 15 residues. Germline-derived CDR1 and CDR2 are MNHEY and SMNVEV (reference sequence). CDR3 region: CASSFDSGGGREQYF. The CDR3 nucleotides are TGTGCCAGCAGTTTCGATTCTGGCGGGGGACGGGAGCAGTACTTC.